This T cell receptor (beta chain) was retrieved from a study of OX40 agonist ivuxolimab in advanced cancers. On the study more broadly: Earlier treatment with anti-PD-1, anti-PD-L1 or anti-CTLA-4 was permitted, and over 35% had received some. Study-wide results and limits: The antigens recognized by the expanded peripheral T cells, that is their antigen specificity, were not determined.

Repertoires were generated with immunoSEQ multiplex PCR, while TCRdb's copy carries only in-frame clones and drops some. The top ten clones hold approximately 2.6% of a sample with about 70,000 clones, around 90% of them seen once. Turning to this clone: Its target is unknown.

This CDR3 is 13 amino acids long. V lost 5 bases and J lost 3; bases outside the gene matches: 4. Germline-derived CDR1 and CDR2 are MNHEY and SMNVEV (reference sequence). The sequencing used CD4+ or CD8+ T cells sorted from blood, collected in a trial of the OX40 agonist ivuxolimab. V and J are TRBV27 and TRBJ2-7, with TRBD1 identical over 7 bases. The clonotype originates from an adult with an advanced solid tumor such as melanoma, head and neck, liver or kidney cancer. In DNA form, the CDR3 reads TGTGCCAGCAGTCGGACAGGCCGCTACGAGCAGTACTTC. Protein: CASSRTGRYEQYF.